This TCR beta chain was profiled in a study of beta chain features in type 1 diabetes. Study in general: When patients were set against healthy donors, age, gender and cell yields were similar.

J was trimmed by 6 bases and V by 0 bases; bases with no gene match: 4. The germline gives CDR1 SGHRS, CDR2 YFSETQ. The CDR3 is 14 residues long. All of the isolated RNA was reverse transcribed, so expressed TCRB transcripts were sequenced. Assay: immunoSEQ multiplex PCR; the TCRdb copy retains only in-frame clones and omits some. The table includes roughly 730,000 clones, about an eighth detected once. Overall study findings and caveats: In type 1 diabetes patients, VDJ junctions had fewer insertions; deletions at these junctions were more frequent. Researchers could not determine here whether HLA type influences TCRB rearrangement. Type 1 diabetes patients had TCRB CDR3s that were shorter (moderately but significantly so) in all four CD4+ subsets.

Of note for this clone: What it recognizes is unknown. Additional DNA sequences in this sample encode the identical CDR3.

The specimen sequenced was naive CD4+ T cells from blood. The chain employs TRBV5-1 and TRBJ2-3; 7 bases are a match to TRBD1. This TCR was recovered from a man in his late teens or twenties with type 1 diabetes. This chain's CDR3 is CASSLGGGSDTQYF. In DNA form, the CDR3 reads TGCGCCAGCAGCTTGGGAGGGGGCTCGGATACGCAGTATTTT.